These 32 T cell receptor beta chains were sequenced from one sample in a study of CXCR3 chemokines and chemotherapy response in bladder cancer (dated 2022 in TCRdb). Receptor libraries were prepared by PCR. For sequencing, an Illumina HiSeq 2500 was employed. TCRdb reprocessing: public reads trimmed at Q25 with fastp, clones called with MiXCR, in-frame beta chains kept. Rows are combined by CDR3 protein, so each entry shows the most common genes and DNA. This sample gives approximately 12,000 distinct CDR3 sequences in total; around 11% of them show up just once. Roughly 26% of the sample rests with the top ten. Sample collection occurred from a patient whose treatment included neoadjuvant chemotherapy. These receptors came from a human donor with bladder cancer that did not respond to neoadjuvant chemotherapy.

The chain uses TRBV10-3 and TRBJ2-7; D remains ambiguous. This CDR3 comprises 14 residues. Germline CDR1 is ENHRY and CDR2 is SYGVKD. V dropped 8 bases and J dropped 3 bases, with 17 bases sitting between them. CDR3 nucleotides: TGTGCCATCTCATTCGATGGGGTAATCTACGAGCAGTACTTC. It codes for CAISFDGVIYEQYF.

This clonotype was detected only a few times. The chain joins TRBV5-5 to TRBJ2-3; TRBD1 matches at 7 bases. Germline lookup yields CDR1 SGHKS and CDR2 YYEKEE (reference sequence). The CDR3 runs to 15 residues. V dropped 5 bases and J dropped 2; count of bases not matched to a gene: 8. CDR3 residues: CASRSTGLPTDTQYF. The DNA of the CDR3 is TGTGCCAGCAGGTCGACAGGGCTTCCCACAGATACGCAGTATTTT.

This chain joins TRBV20-1 and TRBJ2-7; D remains unclear. Trimming cost V 8 bases and J 1 base, with 15 bases left between them. Germline CDR1 reads DFQATT; CDR2 reads SNEGSKA (reference sequence). The CDR3 is 13 amino acids. The CDR3 bases are TGCAGTACATTATCCTTAACTTCCTACGAGCAGTACTTC. Amino acid sequence: CSTLSLTSYEQYF.

This clonotype was picked up many times. The V gene is TRBV18, the J gene TRBJ2-2; D is possibly TRBD1 (5 bases). The CDR3 is 13 residues long. V lost 3 bases and J lost 6, with 8 bases in between. Germline V gene lookup returns CDR1 KGHSH and CDR2 LQKENI. CDR3 protein: CASSPQGPGELFF. CDR3 DNA: TGTGCCAGCTCACCTCAGGGTCCCGGGGAGCTGTTTTTT.

This clonotype was recorded many times. The chain employs TRBV7-2 and TRBJ2-6, with TRBD2 identical over 10 bases. The CDR3 has 17 amino acids. The V gene end was trimmed by 8 bases and the J gene end by 0 bases; junction bases not matched to a gene: 7. The V gene's germline CDR1 is SGHTA and CDR2 FQGNSA. This CDR3 reads CASGYGLADSGANVLTF. CDR3 DNA sequence: TGTGCCAGCGGCTACGGACTAGCGGACTCTGGGGCCAACGTCCTGACTTTC.

The CDR3 spells CASKEGLYTEAFF. The CDR3 DNA reads as TGTGCCAGCAAGGAGGGGTTGTACACTGAAGCTTTCTTT. This chain uses TRBV27 with TRBJ1-1, with D possibly matching TRBD1 (5 bases). This CDR3 spans 13 amino acids. The germline gives CDR1 MNHEY, CDR2 SMNVEV (reference sequence). V gave up 7 bases and J gave up 3 bases, with 12 bases separating them.

Relative to its sample, this clonotype is medium-sized (0.01 to 0.1%). The chain uses TRBV19 and TRBJ2-2; D tentatively reads TRBD1 or TRBD2 (5 bases each). Per the germline V gene, CDR1 is LNHDA and CDR2 is SQIVND (reference sequence). The V end was cut by 3 bases, the J end by 3 bases, with 11 bases between. The CDR3 contains 15 residues. CDR3 in amino acids: CASSIGGKDTGELFF. The CDR3 DNA reads TGTGCCAGTAGTATTGGGGGAAAGGACACCGGGGAGCTGTTTTTT. The whole variable domain, remainder taken from reference TRBV19 and TRBJ2-2, is DGGITQSPKYLFRKEGQNVTLSCEQNLNHDAMYWYRQDPGQGLRLIYYSQIVNDFQKGDIAEGYSVSREKKESFPLTVTSAQKNPTAFYLCASSIGGKDTGELFFGEGSRLTVL.

This clonotype was seen ten or more times. The genes are TRBV7-9 and TRBJ2-1; no clear D. V was shortened by 1 base and J by 2 bases, with 12 bases between the two germline ends. The germline V gene encodes CDR1 SEHNR and CDR2 FQNEAQ (reference sequence). This CDR3 has 16 amino acids. This CDR3 reads CASSLGRAAAYNEQFF. The CDR3 DNA reads as TGTGCCAGCAGCTTAGGTCGGGCGGCAGCCTACAATGAGCAGTTCTTC.

Many counts were recorded for this clonotype. The J gene is TRBJ2-6, the V gene TRBV5-6, with D possibly matching TRBD1 (5 bases). The CDR3 runs to 17 residues. Per germline, CDR1 SGHDT and CDR2 YYEEEE. V was clipped by 0 bases and J by 1 base, with 11 bases between them. Here the CDR3 reads CASSLVITGSGANVLTF. The DNA of the CDR3 is TGTGCCAGCAGCTTGGTTATAACAGGATCTGGGGCCAACGTCCTGACTTTC.

A remark on this clonotype: Compared with germline, one end of the junction differs, possibly owing to a read error. The CDR3 DNA reads as TGTGTCAGCAGCCCGGACAGAAGGAATGAAAAACTGTTTTTT. The encoded protein is CVSSPDRRNEKLFF. The chain couples TRBV5-6 to TRBJ1-4, with a tentative D call TRBD1 (6 bases). Germline assignment: CDR1 SGHDT and CDR2 YYEEEE. This CDR3 spans 14 amino acids. Full variable domain (remainder filled in from reference TRBV5-6 and TRBJ1-4): DAGVTQSPTHLIKTRGQQVTLRCSPKSGHDTVSWYQQALGQGPQFIFQYYEEEERQRGNFPDRFSGHQFPNYSSELNVNALLLGDSALYLCVSSPDRRNEKLFFGSGTQLSVL.

This clonotype appeared many times. The chain links TRBV6-6 to TRBJ2-2; TRBD1 aligns across 10 bases. This CDR3 contains 13 residues. J lost 6 bases, V lost 5 bases, and 0 bases had no gene match. CDR1 is MNHNY and CDR2 is SVGAGI in the germline V gene (reference sequence). For the CDR3, the DNA is TGTGCCAGCAGTGGACAGGGGGCCGGGGAGCTGTTTTTT. Its translation is CASSGQGAGELFF.

V is TRBV12-3 or TRBV12-4 and J is TRBJ2-5, with D possibly being TRBD1 or TRBD2 (6 bases each). V dropped 3 bases and J dropped 2 bases, with 13 bases sitting between them. CDR3 length equals 15 residues. Here the CDR3 DNA reads TGTGCCAGCAGTTTTCGGGTAGGGGGGCAAGAGACCCAGTACTTC. This gives the protein CASSFRVGGQETQYF.

This clonotype was observed at least ten times. The J gene is TRBJ1-1, the V gene TRBV29-1; weak D call: TRBD1 (6 bases). Deletions cut 6 bases from V and 5 bases from J, with 10 bases between. Germline V CDR1 and CDR2: SQVTM, ANQGSEA. The CDR3 is 11 amino acids. DNA for the CDR3: TGCAGCGTGGGGGGCGCGACTGAAGCTTTCTTT. Encoded protein: CSVGGATEAFF.

In its sample, this clonotype is medium-sized (0.01 to 0.1%). The genes are TRBV18 and TRBJ2-5, with D hard to call. Germline loops: CDR1 KGHSH, CDR2 LQKENI. This CDR3 spans 12 amino acids. The ends were cut back, 4 bases at V and 2 bases at J, with 5 bases in the middle. The CDR3 DNA reads as TGTGCCAGCTCACTCGGTCAAGAGACCCAGTACTTC. It codes for CASSLGQETQYF.

This clonotype was seen many times. This sequence joins TRBV27 and TRBJ1-5, with 9 nucleotides matching TRBD1. Germline V lookup: CDR1 MNHEY, CDR2 SMNVEV (reference sequence). V lost 5 bases, J lost 1 base, and 15 bases stayed unmatched. The CDR3 sequence is 19 residues long. CDR3 DNA sequence: TGTGCCAGCAGTCCCCTCCTCGGACAGGGGATGACGAGCAATCAGCCCCAGCATTTT. The encoded protein is CASSPLLGQGMTSNQPQHF.

This chain connects TRBV20-1 to TRBJ1-1, with D possibly matching TRBD1 (5 bases). Germline CDR1 reads DFQATT; CDR2 reads SNEGSKA (reference sequence). This CDR3 comprises 14 residues. CDR3 sequence reads: CSAVPPSGAHEAFF. The CDR3, as DNA: TGCAGCGCCGTACCCCCCTCCGGGGCCCATGAAGCTTTCTTT.

This clonotype was picked up many times. The genes are TRBV11-1 and TRBJ2-1; D gene ambiguous. Deletions cut 5 bases from V and 10 bases from J, with 12 bases between. CDR1 is SGHAT and CDR2 is FQDESV in the germline V gene (reference sequence). The CDR3 is 12 amino acids. CDR3 nucleotides: TGTGCCAGCAGCCGCATGGGCCTCGAGCAGTTCTTC. Its translation: CASSRMGLEQFF.

At least ten counts were recorded for this clonotype. The chain has TRBV18 and TRBJ2-3; no definite D call. Germline V lookup: CDR1 KGHSH, CDR2 LQKENI. Trimming pared 2 bases from V and 0 bases from J, leaving 6 bases between. There are 14 residues in the CDR3. CDR3 coding DNA: TGTGCCAGCTCACCAGAGATCAGCACAGATACGCAGTATTTT. This codes for CASSPEISTDTQYF.

This clonotype came up many times. The rearrangement uses TRBV6-6 and TRBJ2-1; 9 bases map to TRBD2. Germline lookup yields CDR1 MNHNY and CDR2 SVGAGI (reference sequence). The CDR3 is 15 residues long. V trimming: 6 bases; J trimming: 8 bases; junction bases outside the gene matches: 11. CDR3 amino acids: CASRLSAGGSDEQFF. For the CDR3, the DNA is TGTGCCAGCAGGCTTTCGGCGGGGGGGTCTGATGAGCAGTTCTTC.

This clonotype was counted ten times or more. The chain couples TRBV7-2 to TRBJ1-3; 8 bases fit TRBD1. The V and J ends lost 5 bases and 4 bases, in that order; junction bases with no gene match: 7. The CDR3 is made up of 15 amino acids. Looked up from germline, CDR1 is SGHTA and CDR2 is FQGNSA. The CDR3 DNA follows: TGTGCCAGCAGCCTACAGGGGGGAGAGGGAAACACCATATATTTT. It encodes CASSLQGGEGNTIYF.

The table lists this clonotype with many counts. V usage is TRBV19 and J usage is TRBJ1-1; 7 bases line up with TRBD1. In germline, CDR1 is LNHDA, CDR2 SQIVND (reference sequence). The CDR3 has 16 residues. The ends lost 5 bases at V and 0 bases at J; junction bases unmatched: 9. The CDR3 here is CASSGETGKMNTEAFF. CDR3 sequence (DNA): TGTGCCAGTAGTGGAGAGACAGGGAAGATGAACACTGAAGCTTTCTTT.

This clonotype was detected ten times or more. This chain links TRBV6-2 or TRBV6-3 with TRBJ2-1; 8 positions agree with TRBD2. The length of the CDR3 is 14 residues. Germline CDR1 is MNHEY and CDR2 is SVGEGT. The V gene end was trimmed by 7 bases and the J gene end by 3 bases; junction bases not matched to a gene: 5. CDR3 in amino acids: CASTGGELYNEQFF. The DNA of the CDR3 is TGTGCCAGCACCGGGGGGGAACTCTACAATGAGCAGTTCTTC.

This clonotype was seen repeatedly, ten times or more. This chain uses TRBV29-1 with TRBJ2-3, with D possibly matching TRBD1 (6 bases). The CDR3 length is 11 residues. Deletions cut 6 bases from V and 6 bases from J, with 10 bases between. CDR1 and CDR2 (germline): SQVTM, ANQGSEA. CDR3 nucleotide sequence: TGCAGCGTCGACAGGATGGATACGCAGTATTTT. Residues: CSVDRMDTQYF.

Many counts were recorded for this clonotype. V and J are TRBV15 and TRBJ2-3; 13 bases are shared with TRBD2. The germline V gene encodes CDR1 LNHNV and CDR2 YYDKDF (reference sequence). With 5 bases clipped from V and 5 bases from J, the junction kept 4 bases outside the gene matches. The CDR3 is 15 residues long. In DNA, the CDR3 is TGTGCCACCAGCGGACTAGCGGGAGTTGGAGATACGCAGTATTTT. Translated, it gives CATSGLAGVGDTQYF.

This clonotype occurred many times. This chain joins TRBV5-4 and TRBJ2-1; D is perhaps TRBD2 (5 bases). The V gene's germline CDR1 is SGHNT and CDR2 YYREEE (reference sequence). V shed 0 bases and J shed 2 bases, with 9 bases lying between them. The CDR3 loop spans 15 amino acids. The CDR3 DNA reads as TGTGCCAGCAGCTTGGCCAACGGGGCCTACAATGAGCAGTTCTTC. Translated, it gives CASSLANGAYNEQFF.

This clonotype rates as medium-sized (0.01 to 0.1%). This rearrangement joins TRBV29-1 to TRBJ2-7; 9 nucleotides agree with TRBD1. This CDR3 spans 13 amino acids. Germline CDR1 SQVTM, CDR2 ANQGSEA. Losses at the gene ends were 5 bases for V and 1 base for J; bases not matched to a gene: 3. CDR3 protein: CSVKQGASYEQYF. The CDR3 DNA reads as TGCAGCGTTAAACAGGGGGCTTCCTACGAGCAGTACTTC.

This clonotype was picked up many times. V and J are TRBV6-1 and TRBJ2-7, with a possible D match to TRBD2 (6 bases). V was shortened by 9 bases and J by 6 bases, with 18 bases between the two germline ends. Looked up from germline, CDR1 is MNHNS and CDR2 is SASEGT. This CDR3 spans 13 amino acids. The CDR3 sequence is CASLPGLLLEQYF. The CDR3 DNA reads as TGTGCCAGTTTACCGGGACTCCTTCTCGAGCAGTACTTC.

This clonotype is deemed medium-sized. V gene TRBV27 combines with J gene TRBJ2-5, with D uncertain. The CDR3 has 14 residues. The germline CDR1 and CDR2 sequences are MNHEY and SMNVEV (reference sequence). V was pared by 5 bases and J by 4 bases, with 14 bases between. CDR3 in amino acids: CASSPMPTLETQYF. The CDR3, as DNA: TGTGCCAGCAGTCCCATGCCGACCCTAGAGACCCAGTACTTC.

Relative to its sample, this clonotype is large. This chain connects TRBV6-1 to TRBJ1-6, with D perhaps TRBD1 (5 bases). The germline V and J ends were trimmed by 7 bases and 8 bases, with 12 bases remaining between them. The CDR3 sequence is 13 residues long. Germline V gives CDR1 MNHNS, CDR2 SASEGT. CDR3 DNA sequence: TGTGCCAGCAAGGGGTGGTTGGATTCACCCCTCCACTTT. Translated, it gives CASKGWLDSPLHF.

The rearrangement uses TRBV10-3 and TRBJ1-5; D may be TRBD1 (6 bases). Trimming stripped 3 bases from V and 0 bases from J, with 12 bases between. CDR3 length: 16 amino acids. Germline-derived CDR1 and CDR2 are ENHRY and SYGVKD. The CDR3, as DNA: TGTGCCATCAGTGAAAGGGGGTCGAGTAGCAATCAGCCCCAGCATTTT. Translated, it gives CAISERGSSSNQPQHF.

The V gene is TRBV6-1, the J gene TRBJ1-4; perhaps TRBD1 as D (6 bases). This CDR3 comprises 14 residues. Germline CDR1 reads MNHNS; CDR2 reads SASEGT. V lost 9 bases and J lost 8, with 19 bases in between. The CDR3 nucleotides read TGTGCCAGTTCACAGGGAAGGAATGAGGAAAAACTGTTTTTT. Its translation: CASSQGRNEEKLFF.

This clonotype was seen repeatedly, ten times or more. V and J are TRBV5-6 and TRBJ2-3, with TRBD2 matching over 12 bases. Germline V lookup: CDR1 SGHDT, CDR2 YYEEEE. CDR3 length: 16 amino acids. The J segment lost 2 bases and the V segment lost 4 bases, leaving 5 bases of the junction unmatched. The CDR3 reads CASSMLAGGPTDTQYF. The CDR3 nucleotides are TGTGCCAGCAGCATGCTAGCGGGAGGGCCCACAGATACGCAGTATTTT.